The entry below describes one T cell receptor (beta chain). Its target is unknown. This table comes from immunoSEQ multiplex PCR, and its TCRdb copy is limited to in-frame clones, with some not included. Here the sample spans tens of thousands of clones, under 95% being singletons. This sample was included in a study of early stage breast cancer tumors. Across the study: Most of the 16 invasive tumors were ER+, PR+ and HER2-. General study points: Enriched TCRB sequences shared across patients were mostly commonly generated sequences.

The V end was cut by 5 bases, the J end by 2 bases, with 10 bases between. This CDR3 contains 14 residues. From germline, CDR1 is SNHLY and CDR2 FYNNEI. The TCR originated in a person aged 65-85 years with breast cancer. The material sequenced was blood. The V call is TRBV2, the J call TRBJ1-5, with a tentative D call TRBD1 (6 bases). The CDR3 loop reads CASSPRQGNQPQHF. CDR3 sequence (DNA): TGTGCCAGCAGTCCTAGACAGGGCAATCAGCCCCAGCATTTT.